This T cell receptor beta chain is from a study of long-term antiretroviral therapy in people with HIV. The study's findings and limits: Transplant donor controls retained higher diversity, though diversity increased after ART. Clones expanded before ART dominated the repertoire at all time points. Nothing was known about ART adherence, viral resistance or changes in therapy.

V shed 6 bases and J shed 7 bases, with 19 bases lying between them. This CDR3 is built from 16 residues. Germline assignment: CDR1 WSHSY and CDR2 SAAADI. HIV-positive participants all received treatment in the United States. As for this clone: Its target is unknown.

Survey-level resolution applied to immunoSEQ assay v3.0. The repertoire was sequenced with immunoSEQ multiplex PCR; TCRdb's copy has only in-frame clones and lacks some. The table includes around 21,000 clones, around 90% detected once. This receptor was taken from a man aged 60 to 75 with HIV. Material: unsorted PBMCs, obtained 2.3 years after starting antiretroviral therapy. The chain joins TRBV10-2 to TRBJ1-6; D is possibly TRBD1 (5 bases). CDR3 in DNA: TGCGCCAGCAGCCATATCCTCCGGGACGCAAATTCACCCCTCCACTTT. Its protein product is CASSHILRDANSPLHF.